This TCR beta chain appears in the sequencing data of a study of blood T cells in healthy people across ages. General study points: When set beside aged donors, long-lived donors presented more naive CD4+ cells and higher diversity.

This clonotype came up a few times. Its antigen is currently unknown. Healthy individuals of Caucasian origin from Russia, aged roughly 6 to 90, served as donors. A second PCR of about 6 to 11 cycles used a sample-barcoded 5' primer and a J-beta primer mix. From each sample, at least 3 million paired-end reads containing CDR3 were obtained. TCRdb recomputed calls from the 5' RACE reads with MiXCR, one row per CDR3 protein. Among roughly 1.6 million distinct CDR3 sequences listed, 30% to 35% were seen once. This TCR came from a woman younger than 45 in good health. The source material was blood.

The CDR3 region has the DNA TGTGCCAGCAGCTTAGAAGGAAGGGGGAGCTATGGCTACACCTTC. Its translation: CASSLEGRGSYGYTF. V usage is TRBV7-2 and J usage is TRBJ1-2, with D possibly TRBD1 on 6 matching bases. Deletions cut 1 base from V and 4 bases from J, with 13 bases between. Germline values: CDR1 SGHTA, CDR2 FQGNSA. This CDR3 is built from 15 residues.